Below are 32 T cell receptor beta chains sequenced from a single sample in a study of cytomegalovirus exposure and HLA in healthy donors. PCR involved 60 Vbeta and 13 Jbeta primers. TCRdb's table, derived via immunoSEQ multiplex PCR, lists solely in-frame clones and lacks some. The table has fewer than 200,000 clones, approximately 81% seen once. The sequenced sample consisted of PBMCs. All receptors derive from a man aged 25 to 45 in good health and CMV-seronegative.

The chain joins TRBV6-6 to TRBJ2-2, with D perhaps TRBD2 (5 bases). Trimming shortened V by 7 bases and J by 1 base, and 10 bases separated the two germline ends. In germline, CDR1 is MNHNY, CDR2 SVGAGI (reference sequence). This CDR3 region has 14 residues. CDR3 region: CASKRTLNTGELFF. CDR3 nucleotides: TGTGCCAGCAAGCGGACCCTGAACACCGGGGAGCTGTTTTTT.

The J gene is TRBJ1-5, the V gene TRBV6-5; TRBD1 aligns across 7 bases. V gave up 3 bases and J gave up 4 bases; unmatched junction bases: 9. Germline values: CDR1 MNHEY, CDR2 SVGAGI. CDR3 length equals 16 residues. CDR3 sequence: CASSYTLGQINQPQHF. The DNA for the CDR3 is TGTGCCAGCAGTTATACCTTGGGACAGATTAATCAGCCCCAGCATTTT.

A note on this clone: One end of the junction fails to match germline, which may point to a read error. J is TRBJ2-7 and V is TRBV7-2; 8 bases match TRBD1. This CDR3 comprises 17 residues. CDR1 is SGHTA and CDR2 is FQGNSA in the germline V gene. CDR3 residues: CASSYRAGQGASCEQYF. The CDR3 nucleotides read TGTGCCAGCAGCTACCGAGCAGGACAGGGAGCCTCCTGCGAGCAGTACTTC.

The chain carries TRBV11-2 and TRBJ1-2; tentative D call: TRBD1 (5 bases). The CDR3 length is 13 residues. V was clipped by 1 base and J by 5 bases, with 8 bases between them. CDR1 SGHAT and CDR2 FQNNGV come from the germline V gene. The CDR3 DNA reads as TGTGCCAGCAGCTTAGTATCAGGGTATGGCTACACCTTC. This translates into CASSLVSGYGYTF. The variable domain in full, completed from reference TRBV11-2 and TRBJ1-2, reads EAGVAQSPRYKIIEKRQSVAFWCNPISGHATLYWYQQILGQGPKLLIQFQNNGVVDDSQLPKDRFSAERLKGVDSTLKIQPAKLEDSAVYLCASSLVSGYGYTFGSGTRLTVV.

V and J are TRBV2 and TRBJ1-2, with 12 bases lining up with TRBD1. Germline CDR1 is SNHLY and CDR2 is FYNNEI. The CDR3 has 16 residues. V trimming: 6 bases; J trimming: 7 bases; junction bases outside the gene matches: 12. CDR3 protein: CASSPRGQGARGGYTF. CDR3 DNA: TGTGCCAGCAGCCCGAGGGGACAGGGGGCACGAGGTGGCTACACCTTC.

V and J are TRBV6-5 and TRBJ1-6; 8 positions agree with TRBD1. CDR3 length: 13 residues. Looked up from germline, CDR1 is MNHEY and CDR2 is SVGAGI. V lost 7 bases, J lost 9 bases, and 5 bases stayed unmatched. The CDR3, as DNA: TGTGCCAGCAACGACAGGGGAGGTTCACCCCTCCACTTT. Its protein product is CASNDRGGSPLHF.

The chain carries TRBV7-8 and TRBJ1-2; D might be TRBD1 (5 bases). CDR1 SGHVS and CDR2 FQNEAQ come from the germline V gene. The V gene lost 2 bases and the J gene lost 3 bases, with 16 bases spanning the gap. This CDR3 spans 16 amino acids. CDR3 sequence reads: CASSLMGEGLDYGYTF. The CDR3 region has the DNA TGTGCCAGCAGCTTAATGGGGGAGGGTTTGGACTATGGCTACACCTTC.

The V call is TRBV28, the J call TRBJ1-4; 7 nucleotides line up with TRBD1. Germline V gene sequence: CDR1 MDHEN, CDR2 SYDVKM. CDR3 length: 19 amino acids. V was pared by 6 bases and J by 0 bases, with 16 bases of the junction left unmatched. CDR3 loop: CASSFVGQPMRPTNEKLFF. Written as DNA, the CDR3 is TGTGCCAGCAGCTTCGTGGGACAGCCAATGCGCCCAACTAATGAAAAACTGTTTTTT.

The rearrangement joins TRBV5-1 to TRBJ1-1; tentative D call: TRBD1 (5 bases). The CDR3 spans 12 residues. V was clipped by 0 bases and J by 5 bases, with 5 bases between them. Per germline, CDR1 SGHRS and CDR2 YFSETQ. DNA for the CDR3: TGCGCCAGCAGCTTGGGACAGACTGAAGCTTTCTTT. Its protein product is CASSLGQTEAFF.

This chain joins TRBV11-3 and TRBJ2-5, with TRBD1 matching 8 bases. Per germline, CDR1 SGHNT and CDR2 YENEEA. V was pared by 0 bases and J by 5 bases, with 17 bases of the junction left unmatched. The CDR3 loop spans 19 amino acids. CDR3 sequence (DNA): TGTGCCAGCAGCTTAGATCTAAGTCTTCCAGGGGGCAAGAGGGAGACCCAGTACTTC. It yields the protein CASSLDLSLPGGKRETQYF.

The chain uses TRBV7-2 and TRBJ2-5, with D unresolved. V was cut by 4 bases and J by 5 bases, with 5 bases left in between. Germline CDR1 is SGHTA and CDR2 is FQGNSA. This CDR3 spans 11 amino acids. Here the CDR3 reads CASSSRETQYF. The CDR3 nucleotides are TGTGCCAGCAGCTCCCGGGAGACCCAGTACTTC.

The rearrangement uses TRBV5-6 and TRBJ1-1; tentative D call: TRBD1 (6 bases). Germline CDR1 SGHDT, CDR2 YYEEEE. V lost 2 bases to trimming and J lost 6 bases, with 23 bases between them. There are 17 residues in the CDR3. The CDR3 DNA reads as TGTGCCAGCAGCTTAATAACTTACGGGACATCGGCTCCTGAAGCTTTCTTT. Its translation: CASSLITYGTSAPEAFF.

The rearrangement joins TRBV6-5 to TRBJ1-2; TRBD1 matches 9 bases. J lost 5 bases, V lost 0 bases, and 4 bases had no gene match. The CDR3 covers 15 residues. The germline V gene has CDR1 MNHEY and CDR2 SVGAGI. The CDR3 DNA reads TGTGCCAGCAGTTACTCAGGACAGGGGCAATATGGCTACACCTTC. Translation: CASSYSGQGQYGYTF.

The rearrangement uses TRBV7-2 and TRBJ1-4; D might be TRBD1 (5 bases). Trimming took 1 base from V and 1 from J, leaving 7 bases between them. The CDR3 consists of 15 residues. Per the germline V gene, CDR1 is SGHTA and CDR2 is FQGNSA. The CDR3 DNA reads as TGTGCCAGCAGCTTAGGTCAGGGAACTAATGAAAAACTGTTTTTT. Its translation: CASSLGQGTNEKLFF.

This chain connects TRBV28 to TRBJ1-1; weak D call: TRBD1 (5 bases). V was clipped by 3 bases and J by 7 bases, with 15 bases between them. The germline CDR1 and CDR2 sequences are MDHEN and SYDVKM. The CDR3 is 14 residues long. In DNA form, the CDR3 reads TGTGCCAGCAGTTTTCAGGGTACCGTTCTTGAAGCTTTCTTT. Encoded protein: CASSFQGTVLEAFF.

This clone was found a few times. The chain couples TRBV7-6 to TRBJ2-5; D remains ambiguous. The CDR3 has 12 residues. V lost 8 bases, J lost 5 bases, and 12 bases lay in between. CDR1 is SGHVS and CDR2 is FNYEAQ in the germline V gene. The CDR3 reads CASAKNLETQYF. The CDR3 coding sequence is TGTGCCAGCGCTAAGAACTTGGAGACCCAGTACTTC.

The CDR3 DNA sequence: TGCGCCAGCAGTAAGGAGTGGAGTGAGAGCGCGTACACTGAAGCTTTCTTT. Translation gives CASSKEWSESAYTEAFF. This chain links TRBV4-3 with TRBJ1-1; D is uncertain. Trimming removed 6 bases at V and 3 bases at J, with 23 bases between. Germline loops: CDR1 LGHNA, CDR2 YSLEER. This CDR3 is 17 amino acids long.

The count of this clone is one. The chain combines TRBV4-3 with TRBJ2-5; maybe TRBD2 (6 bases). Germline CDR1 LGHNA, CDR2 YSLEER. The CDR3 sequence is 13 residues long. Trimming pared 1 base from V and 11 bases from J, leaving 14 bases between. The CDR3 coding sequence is TGCGCCAGCAGCCAAGTTCGGGGGAGAGAGCAGTACTTC. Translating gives CASSQVRGREQYF.

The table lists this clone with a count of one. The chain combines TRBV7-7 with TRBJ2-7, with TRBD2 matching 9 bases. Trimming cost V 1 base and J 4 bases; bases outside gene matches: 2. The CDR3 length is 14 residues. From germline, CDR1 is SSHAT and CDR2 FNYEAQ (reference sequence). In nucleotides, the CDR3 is TGTGCCAGCAGCTTAGGTAGCGGGGGATACGAGCAGTACTTC. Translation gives CASSLGSGGYEQYF.

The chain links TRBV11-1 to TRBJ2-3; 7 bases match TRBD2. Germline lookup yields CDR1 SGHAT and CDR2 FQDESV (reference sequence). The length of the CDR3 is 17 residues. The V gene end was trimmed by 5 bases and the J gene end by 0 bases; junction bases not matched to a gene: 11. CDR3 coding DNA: TGTGCCAGCAGCCAGGTGGCTGGGGGACTAAGCACAGATACGCAGTATTTT. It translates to CASSQVAGGLSTDTQYF. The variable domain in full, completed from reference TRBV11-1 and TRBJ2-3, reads EAEVAQSPRYKITEKSQAVAFWCDPISGHATLYWYRQILGQGPELLVQFQDESVVDDSQLPKDRFSAERLKGVDSTLKIQPAELGDSAMYLCASSQVAGGLSTDTQYFGPGTRLTVL.

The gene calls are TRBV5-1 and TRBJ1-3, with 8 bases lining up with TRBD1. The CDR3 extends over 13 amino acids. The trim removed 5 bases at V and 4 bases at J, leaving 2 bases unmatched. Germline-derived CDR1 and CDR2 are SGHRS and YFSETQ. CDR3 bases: TGCGCCAGCAGTAGGGACAGGGGAAACACCATATATTTT. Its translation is CASSRDRGNTIYF.

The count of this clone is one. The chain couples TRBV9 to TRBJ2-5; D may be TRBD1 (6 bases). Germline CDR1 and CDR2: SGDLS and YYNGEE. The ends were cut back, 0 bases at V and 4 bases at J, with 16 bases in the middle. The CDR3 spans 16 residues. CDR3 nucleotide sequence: TGTGCCAGCAGCGTAGGCAGGGGCTATATAGGAGAGACCCAGTACTTC. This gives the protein CASSVGRGYIGETQYF.

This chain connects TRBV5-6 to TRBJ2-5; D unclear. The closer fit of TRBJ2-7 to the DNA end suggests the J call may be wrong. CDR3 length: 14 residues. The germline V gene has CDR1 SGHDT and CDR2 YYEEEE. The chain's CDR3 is CASSLSGSRTEQYF. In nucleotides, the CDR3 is TGTGCCAGCAGCTTATCAGGTTCGCGTACCGAGCAGTACTTC.

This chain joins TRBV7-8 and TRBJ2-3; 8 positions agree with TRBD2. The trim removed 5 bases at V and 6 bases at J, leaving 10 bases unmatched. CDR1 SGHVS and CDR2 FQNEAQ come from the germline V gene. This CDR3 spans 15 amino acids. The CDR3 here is CASSNGTRARDTQYF. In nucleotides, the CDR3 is TGTGCCAGCAGCAACGGGACTAGGGCTCGGGATACGCAGTATTTT.

The CDR3 region is CASSLARTDTQYF. The CDR3 region has the DNA TGCGCCAGCAGCTTGGCTCGCACAGATACGCAGTATTTT. This chain uses TRBV5-1 with TRBJ2-3; D not resolved. The V end was cut by 0 bases, the J end by 1 base, with 3 bases between. Germline V gene lookup returns CDR1 SGHRS and CDR2 YFSETQ. The CDR3 is 13 amino acids.

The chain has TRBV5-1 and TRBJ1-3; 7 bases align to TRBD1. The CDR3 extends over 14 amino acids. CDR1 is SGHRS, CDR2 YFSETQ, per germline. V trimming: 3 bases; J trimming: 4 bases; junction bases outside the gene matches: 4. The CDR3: CASSSGTAGNTIYF. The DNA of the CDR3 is TGCGCCAGCAGCTCCGGGACAGCCGGAAACACCATATATTTT.

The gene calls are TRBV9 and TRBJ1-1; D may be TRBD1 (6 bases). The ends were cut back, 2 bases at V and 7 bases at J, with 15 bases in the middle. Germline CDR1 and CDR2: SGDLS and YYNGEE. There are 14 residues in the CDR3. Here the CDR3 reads CASSVGGRSVEAFF. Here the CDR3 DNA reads TGTGCCAGCAGCGTGGGGGGGCGTTCGGTTGAAGCTTTCTTT.

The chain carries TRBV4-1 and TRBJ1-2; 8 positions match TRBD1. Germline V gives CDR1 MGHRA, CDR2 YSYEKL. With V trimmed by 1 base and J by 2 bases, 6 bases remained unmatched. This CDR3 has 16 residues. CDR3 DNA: TGCGCCAGCAGCCAAGCTGGGCAGGGGGCAAACTATGGCTACACCTTC. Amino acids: CASSQAGQGANYGYTF.

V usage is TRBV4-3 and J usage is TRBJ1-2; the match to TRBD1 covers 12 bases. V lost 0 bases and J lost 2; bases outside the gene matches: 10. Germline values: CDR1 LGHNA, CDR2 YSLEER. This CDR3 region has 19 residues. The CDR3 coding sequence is TGCGCCAGCAGCCAAGACCCGGGACAGGGGGCGGGAAGGAACTATGGCTACACCTTC. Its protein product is CASSQDPGQGAGRNYGYTF.

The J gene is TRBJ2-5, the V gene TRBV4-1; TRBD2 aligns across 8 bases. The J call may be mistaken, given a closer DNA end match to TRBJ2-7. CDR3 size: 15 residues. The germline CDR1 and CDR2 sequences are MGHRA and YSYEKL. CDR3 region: CASSQLPGTRYEQYF. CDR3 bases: TGCGCCAGCAGCCAACTACCAGGGACTAGGTACGAGCAGTACTTC.

The CDR3 reads CASSLGVGGEYF. CDR3 in DNA: TGTGCCAGCAGCTTAGGGGTGGGGGGGGAGTACTTC. The chain has TRBV7-2 and TRBJ2-5; 7 bases agree with TRBD2. The germline V gene encodes CDR1 SGHTA and CDR2 FQGNSA. The CDR3 runs 12 residues. With 1 base clipped from V and 12 bases from J, the junction kept 5 bases outside the gene matches.

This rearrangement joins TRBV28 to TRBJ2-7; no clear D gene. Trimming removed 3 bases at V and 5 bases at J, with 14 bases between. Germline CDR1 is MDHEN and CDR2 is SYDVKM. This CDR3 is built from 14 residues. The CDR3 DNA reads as TGTGCCAGCAGTTTTGGGCAGTTTGGCAACGAGCAGTACTTC. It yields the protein CASSFGQFGNEQYF.